This entry lists 21 T cell receptor beta chains sequenced from one sample in a study of blood T cells in healthy people across ages. PCR was performed a second time for about 6 to 11 cycles using a sample-barcoded 5' primer and a J-beta primer mix. TCRdb reprocessed the 5' RACE reads with MiXCR, giving one entry per CDR3 protein. Here the sample spans 700,000 or so distinct CDR3 sequences, about a fifth being singletons. The source material was blood. Source of these receptors: a man aged 65-85 years in good health.

This clonotype showed up just a few times. This chain's CDR3 is CASSYIFAGEEQPQHF. The CDR3, as DNA: TGTGCCAGCAGTTACATCTTTGCAGGGGAGGAGCAGCCCCAGCATTTT. The chain combines TRBV6-2 or TRBV6-3 with TRBJ1-5, with a possible D match to TRBD1 (6 bases). With 2 bases removed from V and 7 bases from J, the gap between germline ends came to 18 bases. This CDR3 contains 16 residues. Per the germline V gene, CDR1 is MNHEY and CDR2 is SVGEGT.

The V gene is TRBV29-1, the J gene TRBJ1-2; D is perhaps TRBD1 (6 bases). Trimming took 6 bases from V and 2 from J, leaving 13 bases between them. The CDR3 has 13 amino acids. Germline V gene data show CDR1 as SQVTM and CDR2 as ANQGSEA. In DNA form, the CDR3 reads TGCAGCGTGAGGACAGAGACGAACTATGGCTACACCTTC. Its protein is CSVRTETNYGYTF.

The V call is TRBV9, the J call TRBJ1-6, with D perhaps matching TRBD1 (5 bases). The CDR3 consists of 15 residues. Germline V gene sequence: CDR1 SGDLS, CDR2 YYNGEE. V shed 0 bases and J shed 7 bases, with 11 bases lying between them. The CDR3 DNA follows: TGTGCCAGCAGCGTAGAGTGGGGACCCAATTCACCCCTCCACTTT. It encodes CASSVEWGPNSPLHF.

This clonotype was detected only a few times. This chain uses TRBV6-1 with TRBJ2-4, with unresolved D. V was shortened by 1 base and J by 1 base, with 5 bases between the two germline ends. Germline values: CDR1 MNHNS, CDR2 SASEGT. The CDR3 extends over 14 amino acids. The CDR3 DNA follows: TGTGCCAGCAGTGAAGGCATGGCCAAAAACATTCAGTACTTC. This codes for CASSEGMAKNIQYF.

This chain joins TRBV12-5 and TRBJ1-1; perhaps TRBD1 as D (6 bases). The V end lost 5 bases, the J end lost 10 bases, and 17 bases lay between the germline ends. This CDR3 spans 13 amino acids. Germline loops: CDR1 LGHNT, CDR2 FRNRAP. The CDR3, as DNA: TGTGCTAGTGGTCTACGGACAGATAGTAGAGCTTTCTTT. As protein: CASGLRTDSRAFF.

This clonotype has a handful of counts. This sequence joins TRBV7-9 and TRBJ1-3, with 10 bases that match TRBD1. Trimming cost V 6 bases and J 2 bases; bases outside gene matches: 4. CDR3 size: 15 residues. CDR1 is SEHNR, CDR2 FQNEAQ, per germline (reference sequence). The CDR3 region is CASRQDRGPGNTIYF. The CDR3 DNA is TGTGCCAGCAGGCAAGACAGGGGGCCTGGAAACACCATATATTTT.

The chain has TRBV5-1 and TRBJ2-1; TRBD2 agrees at 8 bases. Germline V gene data show CDR1 as SGHRS and CDR2 as YFSETQ. The trim removed 4 bases at V and 9 bases at J, leaving 12 bases unmatched. The CDR3 loop spans 15 amino acids. CDR3 sequence: CASSPGVAGIGEQFF. In DNA form, the CDR3 reads TGCGCCAGCAGCCCCGGGGTAGCGGGAATCGGTGAGCAGTTCTTC.

The CDR3 spells CASSYDGRVGEKLFF. The CDR3 DNA follows: TGTGCCAGCAGTTACGACGGGAGAGTTGGTGAAAAACTGTTTTTT. The rearrangement uses TRBV6-5 and TRBJ1-4; D gene unclear. CDR1 is MNHEY, CDR2 SVGAGI, per germline. This CDR3 contains 15 residues. Trimming removed 2 bases from V and 7 bases from J, with 14 bases in between.

The rearrangement links TRBV5-1 to TRBJ2-3, with D tentatively TRBD1 (5 bases). Trimming left V 0 bases short and J 4 bases short, with 9 bases between. The CDR3 covers 14 residues. CDR1 is SGHRS, CDR2 YFSETQ, per germline. CDR3 nucleotides: TGCGCCAGCAGCTTGGCACAGGTGCCAGATACGCAGTATTTT. Amino acids: CASSLAQVPDTQYF.

This clonotype was counted between two and nine times. This chain links TRBV6-1 with TRBJ1-3, with unresolved D. Trimming removed 4 bases from V and 2 bases from J, with 15 bases in between. The CDR3 spans 16 residues. Germline CDR1 reads MNHNS; CDR2 reads SASEGT. DNA for the CDR3: TGTGCCAGCAGTGCGATGTGGGGAGGAACTGGAAACACCATATATTTT. Translated, it gives CASSAMWGGTGNTIYF.

The rearrangement links TRBV28 to TRBJ2-3; D call uncertain. This CDR3 is 12 amino acids long. The germline V gene encodes CDR1 MDHEN and CDR2 SYDVKM. The ends were cut back, 2 bases at V and 5 bases at J, with 5 bases in the middle. CDR3 sequence: CASSLQVDTQYF. CDR3 coding DNA: TGTGCCAGCAGTTTACAGGTAGATACGCAGTATTTT.

This clonotype was seen a few times. This chain links TRBV6-2 or TRBV6-3 with TRBJ1-2; the D gene is possibly TRBD1 (6 bases). There are 11 residues in the CDR3. Germline CDR1 is MNHEY and CDR2 is SVGEGT. V lost 6 bases, J lost 6 bases, and 8 bases lay in between. CDR3 sequence: CASRDRNGYTF. CDR3 in DNA: TGTGCCAGCAGGGACAGAAATGGCTACACCTTC.

The chain links TRBV9 to TRBJ1-6; 8 positions match TRBD1. Germline V lookup: CDR1 SGDLS, CDR2 YYNGEE. The CDR3 length is 15 residues. V shed 3 bases and J 7 bases; nucleotides not matched to a gene: 6. The CDR3 coding sequence is TGTGCCAGCAGCGCGACAGGGGACTGGAATTCACCCCTCCACTTT. Protein: CASSATGDWNSPLHF.

The chain links TRBV19 to TRBJ2-3; no firm D call. The CDR3 length is 15 residues. V lost 0 bases and J lost 0, with 7 bases in between. CDR1 is LNHDA, CDR2 SQIVND, per germline (reference sequence). The CDR3 DNA follows: TGTGCCAGTAGTATAGACTTGACGAGCACAGATACGCAGTATTTT. Its protein product is CASSIDLTSTDTQYF.

This clonotype showed up just a few times. The V call is TRBV28, the J call TRBJ2-7; weak D call: TRBD2 (6 bases). Germline V lookup: CDR1 MDHEN, CDR2 SYDVKM. Trimming shortened V by 4 bases and J by 3 bases, and 16 bases separated the two germline ends. The CDR3 runs 15 residues. The CDR3 nucleotides read TGTGCCAGCAGTTCGGGCGGGGACCCCCTCTACGAGCAGTACTTC. It codes for CASSSGGDPLYEQYF. The full variable domain, rest sourced from reference TRBV28 and TRBJ2-7, is DVKVTQSSRYLVKRTGEKVFLECVQDMDHENMFWYRQDPGLGLRLIYFSYDVKMKEKGDIPEGYSVSREKKERFSLILESASTNQTSMYLCASSSGGDPLYEQYFGPGTRLTVT.

The J gene is TRBJ2-2, the V gene TRBV2; 8 bases fit TRBD1. CDR1 is SNHLY, CDR2 FYNNEI, per germline. This CDR3 has 16 amino acids. J lost 4 bases, V lost 6 bases, and 10 bases had no gene match. The CDR3 DNA is TGTGCCAGCAGGGCCAACAGGGGGTCGGCCACCGGGGAGCTGTTTTTT. Its protein product is CASRANRGSATGELFF.

The chain couples TRBV11-2 to TRBJ2-2; TRBD2 aligns across 13 bases. CDR3 length: 17 amino acids. CDR1 and CDR2 (germline): SGHAT, FQNNGV. V shed 5 bases, J shed 4 bases, and the junction held 7 bases outside the gene matches. The CDR3 DNA is TGTGCCAGCAGCCCCCGAGGACTAGCGGGAGTCACCGGGGAGCTGTTTTTT. This encodes CASSPRGLAGVTGELFF.

This clonotype has a handful of counts. The chain recombines TRBV9 with TRBJ2-3; D ambiguous. Trimming shortened V by 2 bases and J by 4 bases, and 14 bases separated the two germline ends. This CDR3 comprises 15 residues. Germline V CDR1 and CDR2: SGDLS, YYNGEE. CDR3 coding DNA: TGTGCCAGCAGCGTTTTTTCTACCTCGGCAGATACGCAGTATTTT. Translating it yields CASSVFSTSADTQYF.

This clonotype showed up just a few times. This rearrangement joins TRBV29-1 to TRBJ2-3; 7 bases are a match to TRBD2. V lost 5 bases, J lost 2 bases, and 7 bases stayed unmatched. Germline V lookup: CDR1 SQVTM, CDR2 ANQGSEA. The CDR3 is made up of 14 amino acids. CDR3: CSVRRAGTTDTQYF. DNA for the CDR3: TGCAGCGTTCGCCGAGCGGGAACCACAGATACGCAGTATTTT.

This clonotype was counted between two and nine times. The chain has TRBV2 and TRBJ2-7; D might be TRBD1 (5 bases). The V gene lost 5 bases and the J gene lost 5 bases, with 19 bases spanning the gap. CDR1 and CDR2 from the germline V gene are SNHLY and FYNNEI. CDR3 length: 15 residues. The CDR3 sequence is CASSQRTGLIHEQYF. CDR3 coding DNA: TGTGCCAGCAGTCAAAGAACAGGATTAATCCACGAGCAGTACTTC.

CDR3 region: CATSRDRGLVDEQFF. CDR3 in DNA: TGTGCCACCAGCAGGGACAGGGGGCTCGTAGATGAGCAGTTCTTC. The genes are TRBV15 and TRBJ2-1, with 11 bases that match TRBD1. CDR1 LNHNV and CDR2 YYDKDF come from the germline V gene (reference sequence). Losses at the gene ends were 3 bases for V and 8 bases for J; bases not matched to a gene: 6. The CDR3 has 15 residues.